This TCR beta chain derives from a study of T cells in Graves' hyperthyroidism and ophthalmopathy. This clonotype was observed a single time. This CDR3 contains 14 residues. In germline, CDR1 is SGHRS, CDR2 YFSETQ. V gave up 4 bases and J gave up 5 bases, with 15 bases separating them. Thyroid ultrasound, orbital computed tomography, clinical symptoms, and serum thyroxine and TRAb underpinned diagnoses. RNA transcripts provided the source from which TCR beta CDR3 regions were amplified. HTBI primers were used for first-round RT-PCR of the TCR CDR3. TCRdb ran MiXCR on the multiplex PCR reads and lists one entry per CDR3 protein. The sample lists about 480,000 distinct CDR3 sequences, around 14% seen once, with 17% in the top ten.

The sequence came from a woman younger than 35 with Graves' hyperthyroidism. The sequencing sample was made of blood. The V and J genes are TRBV5-1 and TRBJ2-5; D unresolved. DNA of the CDR3: TGCGCCAGCAGCCCGTACCCCTTGCGGGAGACCCAGTACTTC. It yields the protein CASSPYPLRETQYF.